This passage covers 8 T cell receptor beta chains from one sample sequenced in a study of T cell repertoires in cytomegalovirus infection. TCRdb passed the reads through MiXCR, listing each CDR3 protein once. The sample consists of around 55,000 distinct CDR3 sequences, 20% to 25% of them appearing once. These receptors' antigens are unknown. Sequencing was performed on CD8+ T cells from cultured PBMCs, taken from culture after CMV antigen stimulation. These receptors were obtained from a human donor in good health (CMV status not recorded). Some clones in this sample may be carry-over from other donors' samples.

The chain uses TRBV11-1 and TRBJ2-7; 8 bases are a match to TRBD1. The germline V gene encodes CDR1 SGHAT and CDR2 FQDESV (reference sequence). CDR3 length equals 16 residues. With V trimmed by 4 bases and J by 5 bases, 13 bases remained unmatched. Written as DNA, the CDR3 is TGTGCCAGCAGCTCCGGCCGGACAGGGTTCGTCGACGAGCAGTACTTC. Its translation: CASSSGRTGFVDEQYF.

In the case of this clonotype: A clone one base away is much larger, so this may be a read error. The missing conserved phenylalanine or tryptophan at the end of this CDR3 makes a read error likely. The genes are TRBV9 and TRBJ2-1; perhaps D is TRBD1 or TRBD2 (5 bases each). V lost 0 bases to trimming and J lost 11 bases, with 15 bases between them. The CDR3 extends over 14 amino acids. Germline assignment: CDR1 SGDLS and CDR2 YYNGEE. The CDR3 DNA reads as TGTGCCAGCAGCGTAGCAGAGGGGCCAAGGAAGCAGTTCTTA. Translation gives CASSVAEGPRKQFL.

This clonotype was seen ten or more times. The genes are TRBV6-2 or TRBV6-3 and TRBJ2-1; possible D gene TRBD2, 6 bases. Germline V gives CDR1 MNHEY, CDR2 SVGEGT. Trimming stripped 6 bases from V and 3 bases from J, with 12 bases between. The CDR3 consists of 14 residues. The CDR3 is CASSGTGYYNEQFF. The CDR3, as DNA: TGTGCCAGCAGCGGGACTGGGTACTACAATGAGCAGTTCTTC.

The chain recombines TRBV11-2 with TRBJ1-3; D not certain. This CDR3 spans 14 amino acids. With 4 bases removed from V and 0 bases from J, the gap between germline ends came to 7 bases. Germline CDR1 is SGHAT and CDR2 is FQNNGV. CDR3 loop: CASSSTYSGNTIYF. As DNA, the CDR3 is TGTGCCAGCAGCTCGACCTACTCTGGAAACACCATATATTTT.

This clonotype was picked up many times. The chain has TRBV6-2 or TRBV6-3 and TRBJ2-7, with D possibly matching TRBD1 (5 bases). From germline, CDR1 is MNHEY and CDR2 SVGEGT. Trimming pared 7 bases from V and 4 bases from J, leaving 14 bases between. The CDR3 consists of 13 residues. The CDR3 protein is CASKGQGVYEQYF. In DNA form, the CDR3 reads TGTGCCAGCAAAGGCCAGGGCGTGTACGAGCAGTACTTC.

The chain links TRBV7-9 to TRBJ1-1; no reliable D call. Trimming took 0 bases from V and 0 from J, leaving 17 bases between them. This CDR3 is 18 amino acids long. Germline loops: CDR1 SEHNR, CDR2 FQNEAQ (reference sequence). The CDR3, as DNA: TGTGCCAGCAGCTTAGCGACCGGACTATGGACGGTGAACACTGAAGCTTTCTTT. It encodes CASSLATGLWTVNTEAFF.

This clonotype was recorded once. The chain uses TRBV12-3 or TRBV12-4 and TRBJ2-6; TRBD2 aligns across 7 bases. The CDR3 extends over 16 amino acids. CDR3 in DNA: TGTGCAATAAAAAAGCTGGGAGGGCTTGGGGCCAACGTCCTGACTTTC. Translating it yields CAIKKLGGLGANVLTF.

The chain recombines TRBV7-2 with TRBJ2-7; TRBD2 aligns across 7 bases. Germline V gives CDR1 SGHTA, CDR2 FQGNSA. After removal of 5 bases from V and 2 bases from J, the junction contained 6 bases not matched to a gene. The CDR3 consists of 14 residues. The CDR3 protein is CASSPKGLAYEQYF. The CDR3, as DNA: TGTGCCAGCAGCCCAAAAGGACTAGCCTACGAGCAGTACTTC.